What follows describes a single TCR beta chain. These data belong to a study of blood T cell repertoires in COVID-19. Study at large: Sites in the United States, Italy and Spain provided acute and convalescent COVID-19 samples.

In the original processing: Reference gene primer amplification gave nucleated cell count estimates. Generated by immunoSEQ multiplex PCR, the TCRdb table keeps only in-frame clones and is missing some. D and trimming were read from the DNA, whereas the V and J calls and clone size are those reported in that table. Of a few hundred thousand clones listed, roughly 90% are singletons. Assignments of participants to cohorts depended upon their own reported clinical history. Shortly before study entry, within 2 weeks, exposed participants had met a COVID-19 case. The sequence came from a woman aged 40 to 49 who had been exposed to COVID-19. Sequencing was carried out using PBMCs or T cells enriched from blood (not recorded which).

The CDR3 region is CASSFDRTNSYEQYF. The CDR3 DNA sequence: TGTGCCAGCAGTTTCGACAGGACCAACTCCTACGAGCAGTACTTC. This chain uses TRBV27 with TRBJ2-7; perhaps TRBD1 as D (6 bases). Trimming pared 3 bases from V and 0 bases from J, leaving 12 bases between. The CDR3 totals 15 residues. From germline, CDR1 is MNHEY and CDR2 SMNVEV (reference sequence).